The following is a T cell receptor (beta chain) sequence with its context. Its antigen is not known. The source of the sample is a study of response to subunit inactivated influenza vaccine. General observations from the study: Each seasonal influenza vaccination recruits few new T cells, the authors suggested.

Via MiXCR, TCRdb re-called the RT-PCR reads, giving one row per CDR3 protein. The sample holds around 750,000 distinct CDR3 sequences; about 20% are singletons and the top ten take 9.5% to 13%. The ends were cut back, 1 base at V and 6 bases at J, with 16 bases in the middle. The germline V gene encodes CDR1 MNHEY and CDR2 SVGEGT. The CDR3 loop spans 15 amino acids. This sequence was found in a man in his fifties or sixties who received an inactivated influenza vaccine. This chain connects TRBV6-2 or TRBV6-3 to TRBJ2-7; D perhaps matches TRBD1 (6 bases). The specimen comprised PBMCs from blood, sampled 4 to 6 days after vaccination. Written as DNA, the CDR3 is TGTGCCAGCAGTTACTTCTTGGGGGCAGGGAGCGAGCAGTACTTC. Translated: CASSYFLGAGSEQYF.